This TCR beta chain was captured by sequencing in a study of CD8+ T cells in alopecia areata. The study's findings and limits: A great number of expanded lesional clones endured in scalp and blood during tofacitinib.

Noted treatment: oral pan-JAK inhibitor, 5-10 mg twice daily. CDR3 length: 14 residues. Germline V lookup: CDR1 LNHDA, CDR2 SQIVND (reference sequence). Trimming stripped 6 bases from V and 3 bases from J, with 15 bases between. Reverse transcription of extracted RNA yielded cDNA, which provided the sequencing template. Generated by immunoSEQ multiplex PCR, the TCRdb table keeps only in-frame clones and is missing some. The sample records over 70,000 clones, around 60% being singletons. To note about this clone: Its antigen is not identified.

The clonotype was recovered from a human donor with alopecia areata. The chain uses TRBV19 and TRBJ2-7; no firm D call. This specimen was CD8+ T cells sorted from blood, taken at week 24, from a patient treated with tofacitinib. For the CDR3, the DNA is TGTGCCAGTAGCATCGACCTCAGGTACTACGAGCAGTACTTC. Encoded protein: CASSIDLRYYEQYF.